This record concerns one TCR beta chain sequence. Its antigen is unidentified. Deep level was the assay's run setting. Clones were read by immunoSEQ multiplex PCR, and TCRdb kept only the in-frame ones, dropping some. The sample consists of under 2.5 million clones, roughly 92% of them appearing once. The data are from a study of shared clonotypes between healthy human individuals. Whole-study findings and limits: Rarefaction indicated that sorted-subset sequencing remained incomplete although depth was large.

V lost 5 bases to trimming and J lost 4 bases; unmatched junction nucleotides: 11. The CDR3 consists of 16 residues. Per the germline V gene, CDR1 is SGHVS and CDR2 is FQNEAQ. The gene calls are TRBV7-8 and TRBJ1-5; 7 bases match TRBD1. The sequencing input was naive CD4+ T cells from PBMCs. Subset denoted: CD45RA+ positively selected. This TCR came from a man between 18 and 35 years old in good health. Some clones in this sample may be carry-over from other donors' samples. CDR3 in DNA: TGTGCCAGCAGCACCCTCGACAGGGCCTCAAATCAGCCCCAGCATTTT. Translation: CASSTLDRASNQPQHF. Full variable domain (outside the CDR3, taken from reference TRBV7-8 and TRBJ1-5): GAGVSQSPRYKVAKRGQDVALRCDPISGHVSLFWYQQALGQGPEFLTYFQNEAQLDKSGLPSDRFFAERPEGSVSTLKIQRTQQEDSAVYLCASSTLDRASNQPQHFGDGTRLSIL.